This passage covers 15 T cell receptor beta chains from one sample sequenced in a study of molecular identifiers for immune sequencing clone quantification. TCRdb independently ran MiXCR on the PCR reads; one entry per CDR3 protein. The sample carries around 65,000 distinct CDR3 sequences, under 20% recorded once. The sample was naive CD8+ T cells from blood, with Jurkat cell RNA spiked in. Subset noted: FACS-sorted CD8+CD4-CCR7+CD45RA+ naive T cells. All receptors derive from a human donor in good health. Some libraries in this study had Jurkat cell RNA spiked in.

This clonotype was found many times. V and J are TRBV12-3 or TRBV12-4 and TRBJ2-7, with D perhaps matching TRBD1 or TRBD2 (5 bases each). This CDR3 has 14 residues. The germline V and J ends were trimmed by 3 bases and 4 bases, with 13 bases remaining between them. CDR3 in amino acids: CASSFGGARYEQYF. CDR3 nucleotides: TGTGCCAGCAGTTTTGGGGGAGCGAGGTACGAGCAGTACTTC.

This clonotype was counted ten times or more. The chain uses TRBV4-1 and TRBJ1-1, with D unclear. With 4 bases removed from V and 1 base from J, the gap between germline ends came to 13 bases. The CDR3 is made up of 15 amino acids. CDR1 and CDR2 from the germline V gene are MGHRA and YSYEKL. The CDR3 DNA is TGCGCCAGCAGCCCGATACAGTTATCGAACACTGAAGCTTTCTTT. Protein sequence: CASSPIQLSNTEAFF.

This clonotype has a count of ten or more. V and J are TRBV7-2 and TRBJ1-1; D might be TRBD1 (5 bases). V dropped 1 base and J dropped 1 base, with 10 bases sitting between them. This CDR3 spans 15 amino acids. The V gene's germline CDR1 is SGHTA and CDR2 FQGNSA. The chain's CDR3 is CASSLDGAGNTEAFF. CDR3 bases: TGTGCCAGCAGCTTAGACGGGGCGGGGAACACTGAAGCTTTCTTT.

This clonotype appeared many times. The chain joins TRBV14 to TRBJ2-1; tentatively, D is TRBD1 (5 bases). CDR1 and CDR2 (germline): SGHDN, FVKESK. CDR3 length equals 14 residues. V was pared by 4 bases and J by 0 bases, with 7 bases between. The CDR3 spells CASSPRASYNEQFF. CDR3 sequence (DNA): TGTGCCAGCAGCCCCAGGGCCTCCTACAATGAGCAGTTCTTC.

This clonotype was picked up many times. The rearrangement uses TRBV7-9 and TRBJ1-1; D is possibly TRBD1 (6 bases). Trimming cost V 8 bases and J 1 base, with 8 bases left between them. CDR1 and CDR2 from the germline V gene are SEHNR and FQNEAQ (reference sequence). The CDR3 is 12 residues long. The CDR3 region has the DNA TGTGCCAGCTCGACAGGGAACACTGAAGCTTTCTTT. Amino acid sequence: CASSTGNTEAFF.

The sample holds many counts of this clonotype. V gene TRBV6-5 combines with J gene TRBJ1-5, with D hard to call. Germline V CDR1 and CDR2: MNHEY, SVGAGI. V lost 6 bases, J lost 0 bases, and 9 bases lay in between. This CDR3 contains 14 residues. This CDR3 is CASSEQNSNQPQHF. The CDR3 coding sequence is TGTGCCAGCAGCGAACAGAATAGCAATCAGCCCCAGCATTTT.

This clonotype showed up many times. The chain has TRBV3-1 and TRBJ2-1, with no clear D. The germline V gene encodes CDR1 LGHDT and CDR2 YNNKEL (reference sequence). This CDR3 comprises 12 residues. Trimming took 4 bases from V and 5 from J, leaving 6 bases between them. Here the CDR3 DNA reads TGTGCCAGCAGCCGAGCCAACAATGAGCAGTTCTTC. Its protein product is CASSRANNEQFF.

This clonotype has a count of ten or more. This chain links TRBV27 with TRBJ1-1; D unclear. With 8 bases removed from V and 2 bases from J, the gap between germline ends came to 21 bases. In germline, CDR1 is MNHEY, CDR2 SMNVEV (reference sequence). This CDR3 has 16 amino acids. CDR3: CASSPSFFRANTEAFF. The CDR3 DNA is TGTGCCAGCTCTCCATCCTTTTTCCGAGCTAACACTGAAGCTTTCTTT.

This clonotype was picked up many times. The chain employs TRBV27 and TRBJ2-1; D ambiguous. The CDR3 runs to 16 residues. V lost 6 bases to trimming and J lost 8 bases, with 23 bases between them. Per germline, CDR1 MNHEY and CDR2 SMNVEV (reference sequence). As DNA, the CDR3 is TGTGCCAGCAGGCCCATTGACCTCGGCTCATTTCATGAGCAGTTCTTC. Residues: CASRPIDLGSFHEQFF.

This clonotype was recorded many times. This chain connects TRBV6-1 to TRBJ2-7, with 13 nucleotides matching TRBD2. The length of the CDR3 is 14 residues. Germline trimming cut 8 bases from V and 4 bases from J; bases unmatched to any gene: 5. Germline-derived CDR1 and CDR2 are MNHNS and SASEGT. The CDR3 here is CASGRTSGRYEQYF. Here the CDR3 DNA reads TGTGCCAGCGGAAGGACTAGCGGGAGATACGAGCAGTACTTC.

This clonotype was found a few times. The chain combines TRBV19 with TRBJ2-5; no firm D call. V lost 6 bases, J lost 2 bases, and 4 bases lay in between. CDR3 size: 11 residues. Germline V gives CDR1 LNHDA, CDR2 SQIVND (reference sequence). CDR3: CASRKQETQYF. CDR3 DNA sequence: TGTGCCAGTAGGAAACAAGAGACCCAGTACTTC.

This clonotype was counted at least ten times. V gene TRBV24-1 combines with J gene TRBJ2-1, with D unresolved. This CDR3 has 15 residues. Germline assignment: CDR1 KGHDR and CDR2 SFDVKD. Trimming left V 5 bases short and J 1 base short, with 11 bases between. The CDR3 loop reads CATSGAVNSYNEQFF. For the CDR3, the DNA is TGTGCCACCAGTGGAGCCGTTAATTCCTACAATGAGCAGTTCTTC.

At least ten counts were recorded for this clonotype. The chain combines TRBV3-1 with TRBJ1-4; no clear D gene. Trimming removed 1 base at V and 3 bases at J, with 12 bases between. Germline values: CDR1 LGHDT, CDR2 YNNKEL (reference sequence). The CDR3 extends over 16 amino acids. Written as DNA, the CDR3 is TGTGCCAGCAGCCAAGGGAGGGAGGTACCTAATGAAAAACTGTTTTTT. Translation gives CASSQGREVPNEKLFF.

The table lists this clonotype with a few counts. This chain joins TRBV20-1 and TRBJ2-7, with TRBD1 identical over 9 bases. CDR1 and CDR2 from the germline V gene are DFQATT and SNEGSKA (reference sequence). The CDR3 is made up of 12 amino acids. Germline trimming cut 6 bases from V and 4 bases from J; bases unmatched to any gene: 4. CDR3 sequence: CSARDRDYEQYF. The CDR3 coding sequence is TGCAGTGCGCGGGACAGGGATTACGAGCAGTACTTC.

This clonotype was observed at least ten times. DNA of the CDR3: TGTGCCAGCAGTTTTCGAGGGGAGACAGATACGCAGTATTTT. Translating gives CASSFRGETDTQYF. The V gene is TRBV28, the J gene TRBJ2-3; TRBD1 or TRBD2 may be the D gene (5 bases each). The CDR3 has 14 residues. CDR1 is MDHEN and CDR2 is SYDVKM in the germline V gene. V lost 3 bases, J lost 3 bases, and 10 bases lay in between.